These T cell receptor beta chains were read from a single sample in a study of OX40 agonist ivuxolimab in advanced cancers. Profiling relied on immunoSEQ multiplex PCR, and the TCRdb table lists in-frame clones only, not all of them. The sample records tens of thousands of clones, 80% to 90% being singletons. Sequenced here: CD4+ or CD8+ T cells sorted from blood, sampled in a trial of the OX40 agonist ivuxolimab. These receptors came from an adult with an advanced solid tumor such as melanoma, head and neck, liver or kidney cancer. The CDR3 runs from the conserved cysteine through the conserved F or W. Fields, in order: clone size, D gene, J gene, V gene, CDR3 DNA, CDR3 protein. A D gene is named only where the DNA matches it firmly. Clone size is given for some rows only: seen once, a few or many times, or a class if the clone is expanded.

size: .
D: .
J: TRBJ2-1
V: TRBV19
DNA: TGTGCCAGTAACCGGGGCTTAGGGTACAATGAGCAGTTCTTC
CDR3: CASNRGLGYNEQFF

size: once
D: .
J: TRBJ1-2
V: TRBV6-5
DNA: TGTGCCAGCAGCCCCTCCTGGGGGGGGGACGGCTACACCTTC
CDR3: CASSPSWGGDGYTF

size: .
D: TRBD2
J: TRBJ2-7
V: TRBV12-5
DNA: TGTGCTAGTGGCCATCGAGGGACTAGCGGGCCCCAGGGGTACGAGCAGTACTTC
CDR3: CASGHRGTSGPQGYEQYF

size: .
D: TRBD2
J: TRBJ2-7
V: TRBV10-1
DNA: TGCGCCGCCTCCGGACTAGCGGAGCGCTCCTACGAGCAGTACTTC
CDR3: CAASGLAERSYEQYF

size: .
D: .
J: TRBJ2-4
V: TRBV19
DNA: TGTGCCAGTCACCCGGCCGCCGCCAAAAACATTCAGTACTTC
CDR3: CASHPAAAKNIQYF

size: .
D: TRBD1
J: TRBJ1-4
V: TRBV30
DNA: TGTGCCTGGAGCGCGGACAGGGGAAGGACTTTGGGTGAAAAACTGTTTTTT
CDR3: CAWSADRGRTLGEKLFF

size: .
D: TRBD2
J: TRBJ2-2
V: TRBV5-1
DNA: TGCGCCAGCAGCTTTGCCGGGAGGGCCGGGGAGCTGTTTTTT
CDR3: CASSFAGRAGELFF

size: .
D: .
J: TRBJ2-1
V: TRBV18
DNA: TGTGCCAGCTCACCACCCCAGGGTAGTCAGAACAATGAGCAGTTCTTC
CDR3: CASSPPQGSQNNEQFF

size: .
D: TRBD2
J: TRBJ2-5
V: TRBV25-1
DNA: TGTGCCAGCAGTCGGACTAGCGGGCCGCGGGAGACCCAGTACTTC
CDR3: CASSRTSGPRETQYF

size: .
D: .
J: TRBJ2-7
V: TRBV5-4
DNA: TGTGCCAGCAGCTTGCCAGGAGCCTACGAGCAGTACTTC
CDR3: CASSLPGAYEQYF

size: .
D: .
J: TRBJ1-4
V: TRBV2
DNA: TGTGCCAGCAGATCTGATGAAAAACTGTTTTTT
CDR3: CASRSDEKLFF

size: few
D: .
J: TRBJ1-5
V: TRBV5-8
DNA: TGTGCCAGCAGCCCGGACAATTATAGCAATCAGCCCCAGCATTTT
CDR3: CASSPDNYSNQPQHF

size: .
D: TRBD2
J: TRBJ2-5
V: TRBV11-3
DNA: TGTGCCAGCAGCTTACGACGGGGGGACCCACAAGAGACCCAGTACTTC
CDR3: CASSLRRGDPQETQYF

size: .
D: TRBD1
J: TRBJ2-1
V: TRBV5-6
DNA: TGTGCCAGCAGCGGGGCCCGGGACAGGGTTTTCGATGAGCAGTTCTTC
CDR3: CASSGARDRVFDEQFF

size: .
D: .
J: TRBJ1-2
V: TRBV19
DNA: TGTGCCAGTAGTCCAACCACAGGGAGCGTCATCTATGGCTACACCTTC
CDR3: CASSPTTGSVIYGYTF

size: .
D: .
J: TRBJ2-5
V: TRBV5-1
DNA: TGCGCCAGCAGCTTCGGGCAGGGAGTCGAGACCCAGTACTTC
CDR3: CASSFGQGVETQYF

size: once
D: .
J: TRBJ2-1
V: TRBV2
DNA: TGTGCCAGCAAACCGAGAGTGTTCAATGAGCAGTTCTTC
CDR3: CASKPRVFNEQFF

size: .
D: .
J: TRBJ2-1
V: TRBV6-5
DNA: TGTGCCAGCAGCCAGACCCCGGCGCCCTACAATGAGCAGTTCTTC
CDR3: CASSQTPAPYNEQFF

size: .
D: .
J: TRBJ2-7
V: TRBV7-9
DNA: TGTGCCAGCAGCCCCTATAGCGGAGCAGGCTCCTACGAGCAGTACTTC
CDR3: CASSPYSGAGSYEQYF

size: .
D: .
J: TRBJ1-2
V: TRBV6-1
DNA: TGTGCCAGCAGTGTACAGAGGGGGGCCGGCTACACCTTC
CDR3: CASSVQRGAGYTF

size: .
D: .
J: TRBJ2-2
V: TRBV7-3
DNA: TGTGCCAGCAGCTTAAAGGCGGCTAGCTCCGGGGAGCTGTTTTTT
CDR3: CASSLKAASSGELFF

size: .
D: TRBD1
J: TRBJ1-2
V: TRBV7-9
DNA: TGTGCCAGCAGCTCGGGACAGGGGGCCTATGGCTACACCTTC
CDR3: CASSSGQGAYGYTF

size: few
D: .
J: TRBJ1-6
V: TRBV6-4
DNA: TGTGCCAGCAGCCAAATACAGAATTCACCCCTCCACTTT
CDR3: CASSQIQNSPLHF

size: once
D: TRBD1
J: TRBJ2-7
V: TRBV7-3
DNA: TGTGCCAGCAGCGGACAGGCCTCGAGATACGAGCAGTACTTC
CDR3: CASSGQASRYEQYF

size: .
D: .
J: TRBJ1-1
V: TRBV5-1
DNA: TGCGCCAGCAGCTTGGCCGGAGGGACCACTGAAGCTTTCTTT
CDR3: CASSLAGGTTEAFF

size: .
D: .
J: TRBJ2-4
V: TRBV28
DNA: TGTGCCAGCAGTTGGCTCGGATCGGCGAAGGGCAAAAACATTCAGTACTTC
CDR3: CASSWLGSAKGKNIQYF

size: .
D: .
J: TRBJ2-5
V: TRBV2
DNA: TGTGCCAGCAGTGAAGGGACAGCTGGCCGGGAGACCCAGTACTTC
CDR3: CASSEGTAGRETQYF

size: .
D: .
J: TRBJ1-1
V: TRBV6-5
DNA: TGTGCCACACACAGAACACCGAACACTGAAGCTTTCTTT
CDR3: CATHRTPNTEAFF

size: .
D: .
J: TRBJ2-1
V: TRBV29-1
DNA: TGCAGCGGAAAAAAAGAAGTTGAGCAGTTCTTC
CDR3: CSGKKEVEQFF

size: .
D: TRBD1
J: TRBJ1-5
V: TRBV15
DNA: TGTGCCACCAGCTGGGGACAGGGCGGCAATCAGCCCCAGCATTTT
CDR3: CATSWGQGGNQPQHF

size: .
D: .
J: TRBJ2-7
V: TRBV27
DNA: TGTGCCAGCAGTTTATCCCCATCCCAAGCGGTGGGGGAGCAGTACTTC
CDR3: CASSLSPSQAVGEQYF

size: few
D: .
J: TRBJ1-4
V: TRBV5-6
DNA: TGTGCCAGCAGCTTGTACGCCAGGGGAGAAAAACTGTTTTTT
CDR3: CASSLYARGEKLFF

size: .
D: .
J: TRBJ2-7
V: TRBV28
DNA: TGTGCCAGCAGCCAAGTGAGGGGGGCGAAGGGAAATCGAGAGCAGTACTTC
CDR3: CASSQVRGAKGNREQYF

size: .
D: .
J: TRBJ1-2
V: TRBV5-6
DNA: TGTGCCAGCAGACCCGGTTACAGCAGCCCTCTCAGTGGCTACACCTTC
CDR3: CASRPGYSSPLSGYTF

size: .
D: TRBD2
J: TRBJ2-4
V: TRBV18
DNA: TGTGCCAGCTCACCATCGCTAGCGGGTGTGGTAAACATTCAGTACTTC
CDR3: CASSPSLAGVVNIQYF

size: .
D: .
J: TRBJ2-1
V: TRBV6-5
DNA: TGTGCCAGCGGCCGTTTTGGCCAGGGGAATGAGCAGTTCTTC
CDR3: CASGRFGQGNEQFF

size: .
D: .
J: TRBJ2-1
V: TRBV11-3
DNA: TGTGCCAGCAGCTTAGGAGGTTTCGAGGGCGAGCAGTTCTTC
CDR3: CASSLGGFEGEQFF

size: once
D: .
J: TRBJ1-5
V: TRBV6-6
DNA: TGTGCCAGCAGTCTAGTAGGGGATCTTAGCAATCAGCCCCAGCATTTT
CDR3: CASSLVGDLSNQPQHF

size: once
D: .
J: TRBJ1-1
V: TRBV7-2
DNA: TGTGCCAGCAGCTTCCCATTGAGCGCTGAAGCTTTCTTT
CDR3: CASSFPLSAEAFF

size: .
D: .
J: TRBJ1-4
V: TRBV5-1
DNA: TGCGCCAGCAGCCCCCGGGGGCCTAATGAAAAACTGTTTTTT
CDR3: CASSPRGPNEKLFF

size: .
D: TRBD2
J: TRBJ2-3
V: TRBV7-2
DNA: TGTGCCAGCACCCGTTTTGTTAGCGGGGGGGCTACAGATACGCAGTATTTT
CDR3: CASTRFVSGGATDTQYF

size: .
D: TRBD1
J: TRBJ1-2
V: TRBV7-2
DNA: TGTGCCAGCAGCACCTCCGGGACAGGGGCGGGCTATGGCTACACCTTC
CDR3: CASSTSGTGAGYGYTF

size: .
D: TRBD1
J: TRBJ1-4
V: TRBV18
DNA: TGTGCCAGCTCACCGGGACAGGGGCGAGTGCTGGGTGATGAAAAACTGTTTTTT
CDR3: CASSPGQGRVLGDEKLFF

size: .
D: TRBD1
J: TRBJ2-7
V: TRBV28
DNA: TGTGCCAGCAGTCCCATTATAGGGGACAGGGACTACGAGCAGTACTTC
CDR3: CASSPIIGDRDYEQYF

size: .
D: .
J: TRBJ1-1
V: TRBV28
DNA: TGTGCCAGCCTCCGGGACCGAGAAGCTTTCTTT
CDR3: CASLRDREAFF

size: .
D: .
J: TRBJ2-1
V: TRBV6-4
DNA: TGTGCCAGCAGGCCGGAGAGCTCCTACAATGAGCAGTTCTTC
CDR3: CASRPESSYNEQFF

size: .
D: .
J: TRBJ2-1
V: TRBV19
DNA: TGTGCCAGTAGTATTGGCGGGAAGTTCTACAATGAGCAGTTCTTC
CDR3: CASSIGGKFYNEQFF

size: .
D: .
J: TRBJ2-2
V: TRBV28
DNA: TGTGGGACCGGGACTACCGGGGAGCTGTTTTTT
CDR3: CGTGTTGELFF

size: few
D: TRBD2
J: TRBJ2-1
V: TRBV6-5
DNA: TGTGCCAGCACAAACCCGCTAGCGGATAATGAGCAGTTCTTC
CDR3: CASTNPLADNEQFF

size: .
D: .
J: TRBJ2-2
V: TRBV5-4
DNA: TGTGCCAGCAGCTTGTTTACCGGGGAGCTGTTTTTT
CDR3: CASSLFTGELFF

size: few
D: TRBD1
J: TRBJ2-3
V: TRBV2
DNA: TGTGCCAGCAGTACAGGGGTCGGGACAGATACGCAGTATTTT
CDR3: CASSTGVGTDTQYF